Below, one T cell receptor (beta chain) is given with its context. Antigen: not known. The CDR3 runs 16 residues. Germline V CDR1 and CDR2: SGHRS, YFSETQ. The V gene lost 0 bases and the J gene lost 7 bases, with 20 bases spanning the gap. The data are from a study of CD8 T cells in ankylosing spondylitis. General observations from the study: Within ankylosing spondylitis blood, a TCR beta motif made up of several highly homologous variants appeared to be characteristic. The clones that were linked to disease were reported to be significantly enriched in matched synovial fluid samples from ankylosing spondylitis patients. Past research had described some motif variants in reactive arthritis synovial fluid and blood.

For TCR beta, libraries came from quantitative 5'-RACE with molecular barcodes. TCRdb used MiXCR to reprocess the 5' RACE reads, holding one entry per CDR3 protein. The sample has over 150,000 distinct CDR3 sequences; around 13% are singletons. The chain uses TRBV5-1 and TRBJ2-7; weak D call: TRBD2 (7 bases). The source of this sequence is a male donor with ankylosing spondylitis or in good health (not recorded which). The specimen sequenced was blood, either unsorted or a sorted T cell fraction (not recorded which). This CDR3 reads CASSLEGGALIGEQYF. CDR3 nucleotides: TGCGCCAGCAGCTTGGAAGGGGGGGCCTTGATAGGAGAGCAGTACTTC.